One and the same sample provided the 29 T cell receptor beta chains below, sequenced in a study of siplizumab effects on memory and regulatory T cells. Sequencing used immunoSEQ multiplex PCR; TCRdb keeps in-frame clones, though not all of them. The sample yields about 100,000 clones, around 90% seen once. Sequenced sample: CD4+ T cells sorted from blood. These receptor sequences come from a human donor in good health.

The chain uses TRBV30 and TRBJ1-6, with 9 bases matching TRBD1. The CDR3 covers 13 residues. V gave up 5 bases and J gave up 7 bases; unmatched junction bases: 3. Germline CDR1 and CDR2: GTSNPN and SVGIG (reference sequence). The CDR3 DNA reads TGTGCCTGGGGGACAGGGAGCAATTCACCCCTCCACTTT. Its protein product is CAWGTGSNSPLHF.

This clone was seen just once. The chain has TRBV6-5 and TRBJ1-5; D perhaps matches TRBD1 (6 bases). Germline CDR1 reads MNHEY; CDR2 reads SVGAGI. V was cut by 6 bases and J by 1 base, with 13 bases left in between. CDR3 length equals 15 residues. Here the CDR3 reads CASSQTGLSNQPQHF. Written as DNA, the CDR3 is TGTGCCAGCAGCCAGACAGGCCTAAGCAATCAGCCCCAGCATTTT.

The chain uses TRBV7-6 and TRBJ2-2; 7 positions match TRBD2. V lost 5 bases and J lost 0; bases outside the gene matches: 3. Germline values: CDR1 SGHVS, CDR2 FNYEAQ. This CDR3 contains 15 residues. CDR3 residues: CASSPGGPNTGELFF. DNA of the CDR3: TGTGCCAGCAGCCCGGGGGGTCCGAACACCGGGGAGCTGTTTTTT.

This CDR3 reads CASSPSGLETGTQYF. CDR3 DNA: TGTGCCAGCAGCCCCTCCGGACTAGAGACTGGTACGCAGTATTTT. The chain employs TRBV9 and TRBJ2-3; TRBD2 agrees at 7 bases. With 4 bases clipped from V and 8 bases from J, the junction kept 13 bases outside the gene matches. Germline CDR1 is SGDLS and CDR2 is YYNGEE. The CDR3 loop spans 15 amino acids.

The chain is built from TRBV15 and TRBJ2-5, with D possibly matching TRBD2 (6 bases). The V gene's germline CDR1 is LNHNV and CDR2 YYDKDF (reference sequence). V was cut by 6 bases and J by 5 bases, with 19 bases left in between. The CDR3 contains 15 residues. This chain's CDR3 is CATRTGTLGGETQYF. CDR3 sequence (DNA): TGTGCCACCAGGACCGGGACTCTGGGTGGCGAGACCCAGTACTTC. Full variable domain (rest looked up from reference TRBV15 and TRBJ2-5): DAMVIQNPRYQVTQFGKPVTLSCSQTLNHNVMYWYQQKSSQAPKLLFHYYDKDFNNEADTPDNFQSRRPNTSFCFLDIRSPGLGDTAMYLCATRTGTLGGETQYFGPGTRLLVL.

This clone was seen a few times. J is TRBJ1-5 and V is TRBV28, with D uncertain. Germline assignment: CDR1 MDHEN and CDR2 SYDVKM. The CDR3 is 15 residues long. Trimming cost V 3 bases and J 10 bases, with 19 bases left between them. This CDR3 reads CASSFNWASPQPQHF. In DNA form, the CDR3 reads TGTGCCAGCAGTTTTAATTGGGCTTCACCCCAACCCCAGCATTTT. Full variable domain (missing parts from reference TRBV28 and TRBJ1-5): DVKVTQSSRYLVKRTGEKVFLECVQDMDHENMFWYRQDPGLGLRLIYFSYDVKMKEKGDIPEGYSVSREKKERFSLILESASTNQTSMYLCASSFNWASPQPQHFGDGTRLSIL.

This chain uses TRBV18 with TRBJ1-6, with 10 bases identical to TRBD1. Trimming removed 6 bases from V and 10 bases from J; junction bases left unmatched: 12. Looked up from germline, CDR1 is KGHSH and CDR2 is LQKENI. This CDR3 region has 16 residues. The CDR3 DNA reads as TGTGCCAGCTCTCGGGGACTAGGGACAGGGGAATCACCCCTCCACTTT. Protein: CASSRGLGTGESPLHF.

The rearrangement uses TRBV6-5 and TRBJ1-1; D is undetermined. The germline V gene has CDR1 MNHEY and CDR2 SVGAGI. Trimming left V 2 bases short and J 1 base short, with 5 bases between. The CDR3 totals 13 residues. CDR3 sequence: CASSYRSNTEAFF. DNA of the CDR3: TGTGCCAGCAGTTACAGGTCGAACACTGAAGCTTTCTTT.

This clone appeared a few times. This chain connects TRBV4-1 to TRBJ1-4, with D perhaps matching TRBD1 (6 bases). The CDR3 consists of 15 residues. Germline lookup yields CDR1 MGHRA and CDR2 YSYEKL. The ends were cut back, 0 bases at V and 6 bases at J, with 11 bases in the middle. The CDR3 DNA sequence: TGCGCCAGCAGCCAAGATTGGGGGGCGGATGAAAAACTGTTTTTT. This encodes CASSQDWGADEKLFF.

The CDR3, as DNA: TGTGCCAGCAGCCCGGGACAGGGGGCATCAGGAAACACCATATATTTT. Its protein product is CASSPGQGASGNTIYF. This chain uses TRBV7-2 with TRBJ1-3; the match to TRBD1 covers 12 bases. CDR3 length equals 16 residues. The V gene end was trimmed by 5 bases and the J gene end by 4 bases; junction bases not matched to a gene: 6. Germline CDR1 reads SGHTA; CDR2 reads FQGNSA.

The V call is TRBV7-3, the J call TRBJ1-2, with D possibly matching TRBD1 (5 bases). This CDR3 spans 13 amino acids. Per germline, CDR1 SGHTA and CDR2 FQGTGA. Trimming left V 1 base short and J 8 bases short, with 11 bases between. The chain's CDR3 is CASSLNQGWGYTF. The CDR3 DNA sequence: TGTGCCAGCAGCTTAAATCAGGGCTGGGGCTACACCTTC.

The chain is built from TRBV6-6 and TRBJ2-5, with a tentative D call TRBD2 (7 bases). This CDR3 spans 14 amino acids. The germline gives CDR1 MNHNY, CDR2 SVGAGI (reference sequence). V lost 6 bases, J lost 1 base, and 12 bases lay in between. CDR3 in DNA: TGTGCCAGCAGCGTCGGGGGGCCCCAAGAGACCCAGTACTTC. This gives the protein CASSVGGPQETQYF.

The genes are TRBV7-3 and TRBJ2-2; 13 nucleotides line up with TRBD2. The CDR3 is made up of 17 amino acids. Germline lookup yields CDR1 SGHTA and CDR2 FQGTGA. V shed 5 bases and J 6 bases; nucleotides not matched to a gene: 9. The CDR3 is CASSTATGLAGAGELFF. For the CDR3, the DNA is TGTGCCAGCAGCACCGCGACCGGACTAGCGGGGGCCGGGGAGCTGTTTTTT.

This clone was detected once. This chain connects TRBV12-5 to TRBJ2-5; tentatively, D is TRBD1 or TRBD2 (6 bases each). Trimming cost V 0 bases and J 3 bases, with 14 bases left between them. The CDR3 spans 16 residues. The V gene's germline CDR1 is LGHNT and CDR2 FRNRAP. CDR3 region: CASGLVLNGGEETQYF. Here the CDR3 DNA reads TGTGCTAGTGGTTTGGTACTAAACGGGGGCGAAGAGACCCAGTACTTC.

The genes are TRBV11-2 and TRBJ2-3, with 8 bases matching TRBD2. The CDR3 runs 13 residues. Trimming at V came to 6 bases and at J to 4 bases, leaving 3 bases not matched to a gene. Per germline, CDR1 SGHAT and CDR2 FQNNGV. The DNA of the CDR3 is TGTGCCAGCAGTTTTAGCGGGGCAGATACGCAGTATTTT. Protein: CASSFSGADTQYF. The whole variable domain, filled in from reference TRBV11-2 and TRBJ2-3, reads EAGVAQSPRYKIIEKRQSVAFWCNPISGHATLYWYQQILGQGPKLLIQFQNNGVVDDSQLPKDRFSAERLKGVDSTLKIQPAKLEDSAVYLCASSFSGADTQYFGPGTRLTVL.

J is TRBJ2-7 and V is TRBV11-2; TRBD2 matches 7 bases. J lost 2 bases, V lost 5 bases, and 9 bases had no gene match. Germline V gives CDR1 SGHAT, CDR2 FQNNGV. There are 15 residues in the CDR3. The DNA of the CDR3 is TGTGCCAGCAGCCTATTCCGGGGGGAGGCCTACGAGCAGTACTTC. This gives the protein CASSLFRGEAYEQYF.

This chain links TRBV7-3 with TRBJ2-2; 8 bases map to TRBD1. The germline CDR1 and CDR2 sequences are SGHTA and FQGTGA. V was pared by 2 bases and J by 7 bases, with 9 bases of the junction left unmatched. This CDR3 has 16 amino acids. CDR3 DNA: TGTGCCAGCAGCTTACATCCAGGGGGCGCGGTCGGGGAGCTGTTTTTT. Residues: CASSLHPGGAVGELFF.

The CDR3 DNA is TGCGCCAGCCGTAAAACAGGGCAGACTACTTACAATGAGCAGTTCTTC. It yields the protein CASRKTGQTTYNEQFF. V usage is TRBV5-1 and J usage is TRBJ2-1; the D gene is possibly TRBD1 (6 bases). CDR1 and CDR2 from the germline V gene are SGHRS and YFSETQ. This CDR3 is built from 16 residues. Trimming pared 7 bases from V and 4 bases from J, leaving 21 bases between.

V gene TRBV5-1 combines with J gene TRBJ2-3, with a tentative D call TRBD1 (5 bases). From germline, CDR1 is SGHRS and CDR2 YFSETQ. The CDR3 has 17 residues. Trimming pared 5 bases from V and 6 bases from J, leaving 25 bases between. The DNA of the CDR3 is TGCGCCAGCAGTCAAACCGATGGGGCGCACGGCGGCGATACGCAGTATTTT. Amino acid sequence: CASSQTDGAHGGDTQYF. Supplemented by reference TRBV5-1 and TRBJ2-3, the full variable domain reads KAGVTQTPRYLIKTRGQQVTLSCSPISGHRSVSWYQQTPGQGLQFLFEYFSETQRNKGNFPGRFSGRQFSNSRSEMNVSTLELGDSALYLCASSQTDGAHGGDTQYFGPGTRLTVL.

There are a few counts of this clone. This sequence joins TRBV7-2 and TRBJ1-2; unclear D gene. Germline V CDR1 and CDR2: SGHTA, FQGNSA. The V and J ends lost 5 bases and 7 bases respectively, with 20 bases between them. This CDR3 has 15 amino acids. The CDR3 region has the DNA TGTGCCAGCAGCCTCACCCGGGTAGGGCAACGTGGCTACACCTTC. Translating gives CASSLTRVGQRGYTF.

The chain employs TRBV11-3 and TRBJ2-5; TRBD1 matches 11 bases. After removal of 5 bases from V and 4 bases from J, the junction contained 6 bases not matched to a gene. The V gene's germline CDR1 is SGHNT and CDR2 YENEEA. The CDR3 sequence is 15 residues long. Written as DNA, the CDR3 is TGTGCCAGCAGCCGGACAGGGGGCGCGGGAGAGACCCAGTACTTC. Its protein product is CASSRTGGAGETQYF.

This clone has only one observation. The rearrangement joins TRBV7-2 to TRBJ2-1; 10 bases map to TRBD2. Germline values: CDR1 SGHTA, CDR2 FQGNSA. The V gene end was trimmed by 3 bases and the J gene end by 6 bases; junction bases not matched to a gene: 2. The CDR3 is made up of 14 amino acids. The CDR3 DNA is TGTGCCAGCAGCTTGCTAGCGGGGGTCAATGAGCAGTTCTTC. It translates to CASSLLAGVNEQFF.

This rearrangement joins TRBV29-1 to TRBJ1-3; 8 nucleotides match TRBD1. CDR1 and CDR2 (germline): SQVTM, ANQGSEA. The length of the CDR3 is 14 residues. After removal of 4 bases from V and 4 bases from J, the junction contained 6 bases not matched to a gene. Written as DNA, the CDR3 is TGCAGCGTTGCCGCAGGGGGCGAAGGAAACACCATATATTTT. The encoded protein is CSVAAGGEGNTIYF.

The V and J genes are TRBV6-5 and TRBJ1-5; the D is unclear. Trimming left V 2 bases short and J 1 base short, with 6 bases between. CDR1 and CDR2 (germline): MNHEY, SVGAGI. The CDR3 is 14 residues long. CDR3 in amino acids: CASSYGESNQPQHF. The CDR3 nucleotides are TGTGCCAGCAGTTACGGGGAGAGCAATCAGCCCCAGCATTTT.

This clone has only one observation. This rearrangement joins TRBV4-1 to TRBJ2-7; D possibly corresponds to TRBD2 (5 bases). The length of the CDR3 is 13 residues. CDR1 and CDR2 (germline): MGHRA, YSYEKL. V gave up 2 bases and J gave up 4 bases, with 9 bases separating them. Written as DNA, the CDR3 is TGCGCCAGCAGCCAATTCCGGGGATACGAGCAGTACTTC. Its protein product is CASSQFRGYEQYF.

This clone showed up just a few times. The CDR3 coding sequence is TGTGCCAGCAGCTTGAACCCAGGGTGGGATCAGCCCCAGCATTTT. It translates to CASSLNPGWDQPQHF. The V and J genes are TRBV7-3 and TRBJ1-5; the D gene is possibly TRBD1 (5 bases). Trimming left V 3 bases short and J 5 bases short, with 14 bases between. Per the germline V gene, CDR1 is SGHTA and CDR2 is FQGTGA. This CDR3 spans 15 amino acids.

The gene calls are TRBV4-3 and TRBJ2-1; tentative D call: TRBD2 (6 bases). Germline CDR1 is LGHNA and CDR2 is YSLEER. Deletions cut 2 bases from V and 4 bases from J, with 12 bases between. The CDR3 length is 15 residues. CDR3 loop: CASSQKAAGYNEQFF. DNA of the CDR3: TGCGCCAGCAGCCAAAAGGCGGCGGGGTACAATGAGCAGTTCTTC.

This chain links TRBV7-9 with TRBJ2-5, with 9 bases that match TRBD1. The CDR3 runs 14 residues. The germline CDR1 and CDR2 sequences are SEHNR and FQNEAQ (reference sequence). J lost 4 bases, V lost 1 base, and 1 base had no gene match. The CDR3 spells CASSLDRGRETQYF. As DNA, the CDR3 is TGTGCCAGCAGCTTAGACAGGGGGCGAGAGACCCAGTACTTC.

The chain is built from TRBV7-3 and TRBJ2-2; weak D call: TRBD1 (5 bases). The V gene's germline CDR1 is SGHTA and CDR2 FQGTGA. The CDR3 loop spans 16 amino acids. Trimming cost V 3 bases and J 4 bases, with 15 bases left between them. The CDR3 DNA reads as TGTGCCAGCAGCTTGGGCCCTGGGGCCGGCACCGGGGAGCTGTTTTTT. This codes for CASSLGPGAGTGELFF.